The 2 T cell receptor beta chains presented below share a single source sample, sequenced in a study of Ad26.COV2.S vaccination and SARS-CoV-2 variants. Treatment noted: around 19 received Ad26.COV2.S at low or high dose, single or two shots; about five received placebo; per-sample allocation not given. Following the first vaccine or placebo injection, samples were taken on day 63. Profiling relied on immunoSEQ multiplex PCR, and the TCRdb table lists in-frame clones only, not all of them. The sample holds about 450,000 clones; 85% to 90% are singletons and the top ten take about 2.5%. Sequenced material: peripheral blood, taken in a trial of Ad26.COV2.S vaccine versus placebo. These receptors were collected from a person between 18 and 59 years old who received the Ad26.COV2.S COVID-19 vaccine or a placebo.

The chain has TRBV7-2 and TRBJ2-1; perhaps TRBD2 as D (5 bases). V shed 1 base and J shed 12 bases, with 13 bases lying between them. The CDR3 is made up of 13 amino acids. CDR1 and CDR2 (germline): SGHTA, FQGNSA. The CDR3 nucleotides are TGTGCCAGCAGCTTAGTCCTAGCATCAGTGCAGTTCTTC. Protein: CASSLVLASVQFF.

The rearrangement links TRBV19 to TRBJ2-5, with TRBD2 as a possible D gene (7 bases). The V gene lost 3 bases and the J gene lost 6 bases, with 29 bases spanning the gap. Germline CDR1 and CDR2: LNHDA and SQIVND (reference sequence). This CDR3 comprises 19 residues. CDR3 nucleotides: TGTGCCAGTAGTATTACGCCCTCGACTCCGGGGGGCCGGCGGAAGACCCAGTACTTC. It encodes CASSITPSTPGGRRKTQYF.